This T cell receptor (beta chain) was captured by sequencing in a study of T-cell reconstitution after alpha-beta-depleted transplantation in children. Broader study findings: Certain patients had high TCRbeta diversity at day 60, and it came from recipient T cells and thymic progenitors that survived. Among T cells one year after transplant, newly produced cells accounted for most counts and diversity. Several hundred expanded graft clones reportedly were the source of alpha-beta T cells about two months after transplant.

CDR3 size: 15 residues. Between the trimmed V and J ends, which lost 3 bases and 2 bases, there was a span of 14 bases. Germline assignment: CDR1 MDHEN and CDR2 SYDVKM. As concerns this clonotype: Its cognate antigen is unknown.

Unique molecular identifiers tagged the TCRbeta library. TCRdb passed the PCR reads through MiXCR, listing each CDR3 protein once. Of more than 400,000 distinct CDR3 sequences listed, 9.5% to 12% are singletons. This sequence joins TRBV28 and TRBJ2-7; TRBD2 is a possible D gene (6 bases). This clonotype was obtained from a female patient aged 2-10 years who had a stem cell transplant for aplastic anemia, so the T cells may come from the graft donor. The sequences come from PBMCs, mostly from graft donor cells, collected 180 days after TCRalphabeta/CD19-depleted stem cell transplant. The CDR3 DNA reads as TGTGCCAGCAGTTTTGGGGGGAGCAACACCTACGAGCAGTACTTC. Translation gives CASSFGGSNTYEQYF.